These T cell receptor beta chains were read from a single sample in a study of breast tumors, draining lymph nodes, adjacent tissues. TCRdb processed the multiplex PCR reads anew with MiXCR; each CDR3 protein has one entry. The sample lists more than 85,000 distinct CDR3 sequences; less than 25% were seen once. The material sequenced was axillary lymph node tissue. The receptor source for this set is a female donor with breast cancer. Some clones in this sample may be carry-over from other donors' samples. Both conserved end residues are trimmed from each CDR3.

J gene	V gene	CDR3 protein
TRBJ1-1	TRBV29-1	SVEGHSARAF
TRBJ1-1	TRBV7-9	ASSLAREGNAAF
TRBJ2-7	TRBV30	AWSVFSGHRNEQY
TRBJ2-1	TRBV30	AWAKAAAMQF
TRBJ2-7	TRBV10-1	ASSFAGAGEQY
TRBJ1-2	TRBV6-5	ASSYGTGGGYT
TRBJ2-7	TRBV6-5	ASSTPGAREQY
TRBJ2-5	TRBV27	ACSLTGQVGTQY
TRBJ1-5	TRBV7-9	ASSRGGSNQPQH
TRBJ2-1	TRBV9	ASSVNFGGSDEQF